Detailed here is one T cell receptor beta chain. What it binds is not known. This sample is part of a study of cytomegalovirus exposure and HLA in healthy donors. At the level of the study: An earlier analysis found some 120 million unique TCR beta sequences from approximately 190 million T cells.

Vbeta (60) and Jbeta (13) primers were used in the PCR. Profiled with immunoSEQ multiplex PCR; TCRdb holds only in-frame clones, not every one. The sample gives 150,000 or so clones, around 74% of which show up once; about 2.1% is in the top ten. Germline assignment: CDR1 SGHTA and CDR2 FQGTGA. The CDR3 spans 17 residues. The V and J ends lost 4 bases and 1 base respectively, with 16 bases between them. Whole-study results and caveats: A few chains linked to CMV were shown in vitro to be specific for CMV antigens. HLA alleles showed associations with about 17,000 TCR beta sequences in a later analysis, at a 0.05 false discovery rate. Earlier analysis looked at TCR beta V segments, and most were productive about 90% or about 30% of the time.

The sequenced material came from PBMCs. The rearrangement uses TRBV7-3 and TRBJ2-2, with a tentative D call TRBD1 (5 bases). This TCR derives from a female donor in good health and CMV-seronegative. The CDR3 loop reads CASSSLTGAGNTGELFF. CDR3 bases: TGTGCCAGCAGCTCCCTAACTGGGGCCGGGAACACCGGGGAGCTGTTTTTT.